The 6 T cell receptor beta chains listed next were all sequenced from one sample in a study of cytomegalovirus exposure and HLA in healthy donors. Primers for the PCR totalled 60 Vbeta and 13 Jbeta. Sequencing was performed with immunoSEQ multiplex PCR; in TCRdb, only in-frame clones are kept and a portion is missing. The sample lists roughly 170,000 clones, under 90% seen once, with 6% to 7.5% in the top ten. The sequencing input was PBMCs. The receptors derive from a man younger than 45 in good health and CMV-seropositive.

CDR3 loop: CASSLRGGPTVYNEQFF. CDR3 DNA: TGCGCCAGCAGCCTCCGGGGGGGGCCCACAGTTTACAATGAGCAGTTCTTC. J is TRBJ2-1 and V is TRBV4-1, with 8 bases fitting TRBD2. The CDR3 has 17 amino acids. Trimming cost V 4 bases and J 4 bases; bases outside gene matches: 12. Germline CDR1 and CDR2: MGHRA and YSYEKL.

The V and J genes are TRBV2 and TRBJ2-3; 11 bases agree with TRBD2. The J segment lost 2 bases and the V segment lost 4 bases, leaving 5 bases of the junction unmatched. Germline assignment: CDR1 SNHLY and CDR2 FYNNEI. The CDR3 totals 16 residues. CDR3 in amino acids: CASSGGTSGYTDTQYF. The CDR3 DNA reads TGTGCCAGCAGTGGCGGGACTAGCGGTTACACAGATACGCAGTATTTT.

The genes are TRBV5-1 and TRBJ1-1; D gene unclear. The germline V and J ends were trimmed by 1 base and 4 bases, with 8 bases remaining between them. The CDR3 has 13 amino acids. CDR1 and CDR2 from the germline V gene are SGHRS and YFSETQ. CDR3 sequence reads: CASSLSGATEAFF. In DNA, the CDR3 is TGCGCCAGCAGCTTGTCGGGTGCCACTGAAGCTTTCTTT.

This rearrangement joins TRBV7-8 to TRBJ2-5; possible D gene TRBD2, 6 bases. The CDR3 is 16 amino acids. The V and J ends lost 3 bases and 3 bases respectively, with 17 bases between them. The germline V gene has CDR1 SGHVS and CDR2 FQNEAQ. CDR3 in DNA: TGTGCCAGCAGCTTGTGGGGGTGGGGACTGGAAGAGACCCAGTACTTC. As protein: CASSLWGWGLEETQYF.

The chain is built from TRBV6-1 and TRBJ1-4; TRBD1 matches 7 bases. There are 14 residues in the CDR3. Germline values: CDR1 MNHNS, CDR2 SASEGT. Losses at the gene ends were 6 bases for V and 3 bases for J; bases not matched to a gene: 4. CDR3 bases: TGTGCCAGCAGCGAGGGGGCGTCTAATGAAAAACTGTTTTTT. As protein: CASSEGASNEKLFF.

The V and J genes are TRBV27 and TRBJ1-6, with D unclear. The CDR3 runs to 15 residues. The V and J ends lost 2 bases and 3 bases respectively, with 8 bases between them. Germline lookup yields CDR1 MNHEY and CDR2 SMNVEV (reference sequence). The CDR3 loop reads CASSLGTGYNSPLHF. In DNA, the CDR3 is TGTGCCAGCAGTTTAGGAACGGGCTATAATTCACCCCTCCACTTT.